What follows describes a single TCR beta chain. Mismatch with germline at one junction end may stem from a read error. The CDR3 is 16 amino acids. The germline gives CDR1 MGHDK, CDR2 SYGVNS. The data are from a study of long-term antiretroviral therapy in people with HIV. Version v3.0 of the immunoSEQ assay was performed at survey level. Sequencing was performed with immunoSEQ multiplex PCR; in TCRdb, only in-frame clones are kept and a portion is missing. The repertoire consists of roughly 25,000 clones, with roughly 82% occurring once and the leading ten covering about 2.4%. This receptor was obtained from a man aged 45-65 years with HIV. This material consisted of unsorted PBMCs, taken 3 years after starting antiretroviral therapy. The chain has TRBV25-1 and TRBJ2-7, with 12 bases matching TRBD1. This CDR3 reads CASSEPGTGGSNEQYF. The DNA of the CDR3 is TGTGCCAGCAGTGAACCAGGGACAGGGGGCTCCAACGAGCAGTACTTC.